The 28 T cell receptor beta chains given below trace back to one sample, sequenced in a study of identical twins. TCRdb independently ran MiXCR on the 5' RACE reads; one entry per CDR3 protein. The table includes hundreds of thousands of distinct CDR3 sequences, less than 10% detected once. The sample was memory (CD45RO+) T cells sorted from blood. These receptors were taken from a woman between 18 and 29 years old in good health.

V is TRBV29-1 and J is TRBJ1-2, with 7 bases fitting TRBD1. The CDR3 runs to 11 residues. The V segment lost 7 bases and the J segment 8 bases; nucleotides outside the gene matches: 7. Per germline, CDR1 SQVTM and CDR2 ANQGSEA. The CDR3 nucleotides read TGCAGCGCAGGGACAGCCTCCGGCTACACCTTC. Encoded protein: CSAGTASGYTF.

This clonotype was picked up a small number of times. The V call is TRBV5-1, the J call TRBJ2-7, with TRBD1 matching over 9 bases. From germline, CDR1 is SGHRS and CDR2 YFSETQ. V lost 0 bases, J lost 6 bases, and 7 bases stayed unmatched. The length of the CDR3 is 15 residues. Here the CDR3 reads CASSLAGQGPLEQYF. In DNA, the CDR3 is TGCGCCAGCAGCTTGGCGGGACAGGGACCCCTCGAGCAGTACTTC.

Ten or more counts support this clonotype. The chain employs TRBV12-3 or TRBV12-4 and TRBJ2-7; D is undetermined. V was clipped by 0 bases and J by 2 bases, with 17 bases between them. This CDR3 spans 17 amino acids. Here the CDR3 DNA reads TGTGCCAGCAGTTTAGCGACGGCTTACTGGGGTACCTACGAGCAGTACTTC. It is translated as CASSLATAYWGTYEQYF.

This clonotype was detected only a few times. The CDR3 is CASSPYGGRTDTQYF. CDR3 nucleotide sequence: TGTGCCAGCAGCCCCTACGGGGGGCGCACAGATACGCAGTATTTT. The chain joins TRBV7-2 to TRBJ2-3, with TRBD2 as a possible D gene (7 bases). The germline V gene encodes CDR1 SGHTA and CDR2 FQGNSA. Deletions cut 5 bases from V and 1 base from J, with 13 bases between. This CDR3 contains 15 residues.

This clonotype came up a few times. The chain combines TRBV11-2 with TRBJ1-4, with TRBD1 identical over 7 bases. CDR1 and CDR2 (germline): SGHAT, FQNNGV. The CDR3 has 14 amino acids. Trimming took 2 bases from V and 6 from J; bases not matched to a gene: 3. CDR3 loop: CASSLRGRDEKLFF. The CDR3, as DNA: TGTGCCAGCAGCTTAAGGGGGCGGGATGAAAAACTGTTTTTT.

The rearrangement joins TRBV20-1 to TRBJ2-7; weak D call: TRBD1 (5 bases). Germline CDR1 and CDR2: DFQATT and SNEGSKA (reference sequence). The CDR3 is made up of 12 amino acids. V was shortened by 5 bases and J by 6 bases, with 14 bases between the two germline ends. The CDR3 nucleotides read TGCAGTGCTGGGAAGGGGTCTGGCGAGCAGTACTTC. This codes for CSAGKGSGEQYF.

The chain carries TRBV2 and TRBJ2-5; D call uncertain. There are 14 residues in the CDR3. Germline V gene lookup returns CDR1 SNHLY and CDR2 FYNNEI. V gave up 8 bases and J gave up 5 bases, with 18 bases separating them. DNA of the CDR3: TGTGCCAGCGGCTCGAACTTCTCCCCCGAGACCCAGTACTTC. Its translation: CASGSNFSPETQYF.

This clonotype was observed a few times. The V call is TRBV6-6, the J call TRBJ1-1; D call uncertain. Germline V gene data show CDR1 as MNHNY and CDR2 as SVGAGI (reference sequence). Trimming left V 5 bases short and J 7 bases short, with 11 bases between. This CDR3 is 12 amino acids long. The CDR3 DNA is TGTGCCAGCAGTACCACAGCGGTTGAAGCTTTCTTT. Protein product: CASSTTAVEAFF.

This clonotype has more than one count but fewer than ten. V is TRBV20-1 and J is TRBJ2-3; TRBD2 might be the D (6 bases). The CDR3 contains 15 residues. V was cut by 5 bases and J by 2 bases, with 17 bases left in between. Germline CDR1 and CDR2: DFQATT and SNEGSKA (reference sequence). CDR3 coding DNA: TGCAGTGCTCCTTCACTAGCTTCTCCCACAGATACGCAGTATTTT. Translated: CSAPSLASPTDTQYF.

This clonotype was seen at least ten times. This chain uses TRBV12-3 or TRBV12-4 with TRBJ1-1, with D uncertain. The CDR3 has 14 residues. The V gene lost 3 bases and the J gene lost 0 bases, with 8 bases spanning the gap. The CDR3 DNA reads as TGTGCCAGCAGTTTTCAGACGGTGAACACTGAAGCTTTCTTT. This translates into CASSFQTVNTEAFF.

In its sample, this clonotype was seen many times. This chain connects TRBV7-2 to TRBJ2-7, with TRBD2 matching over 10 bases. The CDR3 contains 14 residues. Germline CDR1 is SGHTA and CDR2 is FQGNSA. Trimming cost V 5 bases and J 2 bases; bases outside gene matches: 3. This CDR3 reads CASSRTSGTYEQYF. CDR3 coding DNA: TGTGCCAGCAGCCGGACTAGCGGAACCTACGAGCAGTACTTC.

This clonotype has only a few counts. This sequence joins TRBV29-1 and TRBJ2-2; 11 nucleotides line up with TRBD1. The CDR3 covers 14 residues. Germline V lookup: CDR1 SQVTM, CDR2 ANQGSEA. J lost 5 bases, V lost 7 bases, and 6 bases had no gene match. CDR3 protein: CSGGQGAGTGELFF. In nucleotides, the CDR3 is TGCAGCGGTGGACAGGGGGCAGGTACCGGGGAGCTGTTTTTT.

The chain combines TRBV20-1 with TRBJ2-1; 8 bases line up with TRBD2. The germline V gene has CDR1 DFQATT and CDR2 SNEGSKA (reference sequence). The V and J ends lost 6 bases and 5 bases, in that order; junction bases with no gene match: 12. This CDR3 has 15 amino acids. The CDR3 loop reads CSATAGGAVDNEQFF. Here the CDR3 DNA reads TGCAGTGCCACCGCCGGGGGGGCCGTAGACAATGAGCAGTTCTTC.

In its sample, this clonotype was seen a few times. The rearrangement links TRBV27 to TRBJ1-2; TRBD1 matches at 7 bases. Looked up from germline, CDR1 is MNHEY and CDR2 is SMNVEV (reference sequence). V gave up 5 bases and J gave up 6 bases; unmatched junction bases: 6. CDR3 length: 13 residues. The chain's CDR3 is CASSEDRRNGYTF. The CDR3 DNA is TGTGCCAGCAGTGAGGACAGGCGCAATGGCTACACCTTC.

This clonotype was picked up a small number of times. CDR3 in DNA: TGTGCCAGCAGCGCCTCCGGGACAGGGGGCCTTAAAGCTTTCTTT. This translates into CASSASGTGGLKAFF. The chain carries TRBV11-3 and TRBJ1-1; 12 nucleotides line up with TRBD1. Looked up from germline, CDR1 is SGHNT and CDR2 is YENEEA. There are 15 residues in the CDR3. V was clipped by 5 bases and J by 9 bases; unmatched bases: 10.

In its sample, this clonotype was seen a few times. The gene calls are TRBV27 and TRBJ2-6; 7 bases align to TRBD1. This CDR3 region has 15 residues. Germline V gene sequence: CDR1 MNHEY, CDR2 SMNVEV (reference sequence). V dropped 8 bases and J dropped 3; count of bases not matched to a gene: 7. In nucleotides, the CDR3 is TGTGCCAGCCAACGAGGGGGCGATGGGGCCAACGTCCTGACTTTC. Its translation: CASQRGGDGANVLTF.

This clonotype has at least ten counts. CDR3: CASSMGQSFNQPQHF. CDR3 nucleotides: TGTGCCAGCTCGATGGGCCAGTCGTTCAATCAGCCCCAGCATTTT. The rearrangement uses TRBV12-3 or TRBV12-4 and TRBJ1-5; no clear D gene. CDR3 length: 15 amino acids. V was pared by 8 bases and J by 3 bases, with 17 bases between.

This clonotype appeared a few times. The chain combines TRBV7-8 with TRBJ2-1; a possible D gene is TRBD2 (5 bases). The germline CDR1 and CDR2 sequences are SGHVS and FQNEAQ. V was shortened by 2 bases and J by 8 bases, with 7 bases between the two germline ends. CDR3 length: 12 residues. This chain's CDR3 is CASSLPRDEQFF. CDR3 DNA: TGTGCCAGCAGCTTACCGAGGGATGAGCAGTTCTTC.

This clonotype was recorded at least ten times. The V call is TRBV6-1, the J call TRBJ2-3, with 7 bases that match TRBD1. V lost 6 bases and J lost 0; bases outside the gene matches: 15. This CDR3 has 18 residues. Germline V gene data show CDR1 as MNHNS and CDR2 as SASEGT. CDR3 amino acids: CASRIRQGRPSSTDTQYF. The CDR3 region has the DNA TGTGCCAGCAGAATTAGACAGGGAAGACCCTCTAGCACAGATACGCAGTATTTT.

This clonotype has ten or more counts. The V gene is TRBV12-3 or TRBV12-4, the J gene TRBJ2-7, with 7 bases that match TRBD1. CDR3 length: 14 residues. J gave up 0 bases and V 6 bases, and 5 bases lay outside the gene matches. The CDR3 sequence: CASSPRDSSYEQYF. CDR3 bases: TGTGCCAGCAGCCCCCGGGACAGCTCCTACGAGCAGTACTTC.

The chain links TRBV20-1 to TRBJ2-5; TRBD2 aligns across 7 bases. Germline V gene data show CDR1 as DFQATT and CDR2 as SNEGSKA (reference sequence). The CDR3 has 14 amino acids. Trimming took 3 bases from V and 1 from J; bases not matched to a gene: 5. CDR3 bases: TGCAGTGCTAGCCTAGCGGTGCTCCAAGAGACCCAGTACTTC. This codes for CSASLAVLQETQYF.

Comments on this clonotype: One end of the junction does not line up with germline, which may come from a read error. The V and J genes are TRBV20-1 and TRBJ2-1, with D perhaps TRBD2 (5 bases). Germline V gene data show CDR1 as DFQATT and CDR2 as SNEGSKA (reference sequence). There are 14 residues in the CDR3. For the CDR3, the DNA is TGCAGTGCTAGAGCCGGCGGAGGTTACAATGGGCAGTTCTTC. Translating gives CSARAGGGYNGQFF.

This chain uses TRBV9 with TRBJ1-1; D remains unclear. The CDR3 consists of 13 residues. CDR1 and CDR2 from the germline V gene are SGDLS and YYNGEE. V lost 0 bases to trimming and J lost 6 bases, with 9 bases between them. As DNA, the CDR3 is TGTGCCAGCAGCGTAGCTGTTTCGGCTGAAGCTTTCTTT. The encoded protein is CASSVAVSAEAFF.

This clonotype was seen more than once but under ten times. The chain recombines TRBV13 with TRBJ1-2, with a tentative D call TRBD1 (5 bases). From germline, CDR1 is PRHDT and CDR2 FYEKMQ (reference sequence). The CDR3 contains 13 residues. V lost 3 bases to trimming and J lost 4 bases, with 9 bases between them. CDR3: CASSFGRVYGYTF. The CDR3 nucleotides are TGTGCCAGCAGCTTCGGCAGGGTCTATGGCTACACCTTC.

CDR3 DNA: TGTGCCAGCAGCTTGGTGGCGGGGGGAATCTCCTACGAGCAGTACTTC. Residues: CASSLVAGGISYEQYF. The genes are TRBV5-5 and TRBJ2-7; TRBD2 matches 8 bases. In germline, CDR1 is SGHKS, CDR2 YYEKEE (reference sequence). The CDR3 is made up of 16 amino acids. Trimming took 0 bases from V and 0 from J; bases not matched to a gene: 5.

The chain has TRBV7-9 and TRBJ2-3; D is tentatively TRBD1 or TRBD2 (5 bases each). Germline V CDR1 and CDR2: SEHNR, FQNEAQ (reference sequence). This CDR3 is built from 12 residues. V shed 4 bases and J shed 6 bases, with 8 bases lying between them. The CDR3 region is CASSWDADTQYF. CDR3 coding DNA: TGTGCCAGCAGCTGGGACGCCGATACGCAGTATTTT.

This clonotype was recorded many times. V usage is TRBV20-1 and J usage is TRBJ1-1; maybe TRBD1 (5 bases). V lost 1 base and J lost 11, with 17 bases in between. The CDR3 has 13 residues. Germline CDR1 DFQATT, CDR2 SNEGSKA (reference sequence). This CDR3 is CSARGVKGEWAFF. In DNA form, the CDR3 reads TGCAGTGCTAGAGGGGTGAAAGGGGAGTGGGCTTTCTTT.

The chain joins TRBV20-1 to TRBJ2-7, with TRBD2 identical over 13 bases. Germline V lookup: CDR1 DFQATT, CDR2 SNEGSKA (reference sequence). Losses at the gene ends were 3 bases for V and 5 bases for J; bases not matched to a gene: 4. The CDR3 spans 14 residues. Here the CDR3 DNA reads TGCAGTGCTAGGAGGACTAGCGGGAGTAACGAGCAGTACTTC. Protein sequence: CSARRTSGSNEQYF.